The T cell receptor beta chain described here comes from a study of blood T cells in healthy people across ages. Across the study: Template switching caught about one barcoded beta molecule for each two T cells.

This clonotype has at least ten counts. The use of a sample-barcoded 5' primer and a J-beta primer mix characterized a second PCR of roughly 6 to 11 cycles. TCRdb fed the 5' RACE reads into MiXCR, producing one record per CDR3 protein. The data contain 630,000 or so distinct CDR3 sequences, 25% to 30% of them singletons. Total RNA, at least 5 micrograms per sample, was extracted from PBMCs. V shed 3 bases and J shed 0 bases, with 13 bases lying between them. The CDR3 spans 16 residues. The sequence derives from an elderly woman in good health. The chain links TRBV12-3 or TRBV12-4 to TRBJ2-3; unclear D gene. Sequenced material: blood. CDR3 nucleotide sequence: TGTGCCAGCAGTTTTCGCCGACAAGCTAGCACAGATACGCAGTATTTT. It codes for CASSFRRQASTDTQYF.